This T cell receptor beta chain emerged from a study of shared clonotypes between healthy human individuals. Study-level points and caveats: Around 5% was the fraction of naive CD4 clonotypes found shared across four donors. Clonotypes shared by all four sorted-subset donors had higher generation probabilities than non-shared clonotypes.

Some clones are missing from TCRdb's copy, which holds only in-frame ones; the method was immunoSEQ multiplex PCR. The sample lists some 2,400,000 clones; more than 90% were seen once. As for this clone: Its target is not known.

V lost 9 bases and J lost 2, with 14 bases in between. The CDR3 is 13 amino acids. The germline CDR1 and CDR2 sequences are SGHVS and FQNEAQ. Within Nashville, Tennessee resided all donors, each a Caucasian adult. The receptor was derived from a man younger than 30 in good health. The specimen was naive CD4+ T cells sorted from blood. Subset meaning: CD45RA+ positively selected. The chain uses TRBV7-8 and TRBJ2-7; D possibly corresponds to TRBD1 (6 bases). CDR3 amino acids: CASSGQQPYEQYF. CDR3 nucleotides: TGTGCCAGTTCCGGACAGCAACCCTACGAGCAGTACTTC.